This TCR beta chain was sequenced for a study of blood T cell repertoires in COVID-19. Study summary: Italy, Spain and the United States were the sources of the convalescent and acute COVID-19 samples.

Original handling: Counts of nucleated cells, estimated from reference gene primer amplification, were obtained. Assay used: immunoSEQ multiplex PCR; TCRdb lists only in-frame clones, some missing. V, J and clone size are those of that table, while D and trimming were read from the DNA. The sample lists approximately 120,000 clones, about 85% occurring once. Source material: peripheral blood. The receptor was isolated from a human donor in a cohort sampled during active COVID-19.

The CDR3 bases are TGTGCCAGCAGTTTACTCCTGGGGACAGGGGGTTATGGCTACACCTTC. Its protein product is CASSLLLGTGGYGYTF. This chain joins TRBV28 and TRBJ1-2; TRBD1 matches 11 bases. With V trimmed by 2 bases and J by 5 bases, 7 bases remained unmatched. The CDR3 is 16 amino acids. Germline V gene sequence: CDR1 MDHEN, CDR2 SYDVKM.